These 23 T cell receptor beta chains originate from one sample sequenced in a study of a mutant IDH1 vaccine in newly diagnosed glioma. No antigens are known for them. Sequenced by immunoSEQ multiplex PCR; TCRdb stores in-frame clones only, minus some. The sample carries some 61,000 clones, 84% recorded once. Sample time point: week 35, safety follow-up. Each dose of the vaccine consisted of 300 ug of mutant IDH1 20-mer peptide, with topical imiquimod. The sample in question was PBMCs, obtained from a glioma patient whose treatment included an IDH1 peptide vaccine. The receptors come from a man younger than 30 with glioma.

This chain joins TRBV5-5 and TRBJ1-1; TRBD1 might be the D (5 bases). The germline V gene has CDR1 SGHKS and CDR2 YYEKEE (reference sequence). The CDR3 contains 16 residues. V lost 0 bases to trimming and J lost 0 bases, with 12 bases between them. CDR3 nucleotides: TGTGCCAGCAGCTTGGGAGGGGCCTCACTGAACACTGAAGCTTTCTTT. Translation: CASSLGGASLNTEAFF.

This clone turned up a few times. The chain employs TRBV10-2 and TRBJ2-7; TRBD2 matches 14 bases. From germline, CDR1 is WSHSY and CDR2 SAAADI. The CDR3 has 18 residues. The junction had 12 bases not matched to a gene; V was cut back by 6 bases and J by 2 bases. CDR3: CASRPGLAGEKTAYEQYF. The CDR3 DNA reads as TGCGCCAGCAGACCGGGACTAGCGGGGGAAAAAACCGCCTACGAGCAGTACTTC.

The V call is TRBV11-2, the J call TRBJ1-1; D perhaps matches TRBD1 (6 bases). The V gene's germline CDR1 is SGHAT and CDR2 FQNNGV. This CDR3 contains 15 residues. V was cut by 5 bases and J by 1 base, with 14 bases left in between. Here the CDR3 DNA reads TGTGCCAGCAGCCTAATGACAGGCCCGAACACTGAAGCTTTCTTT. Translating gives CASSLMTGPNTEAFF.

This clone was seen only once. One end of the junction is discordant with germline, which a read error may explain. The CDR3 sequence is CASGDRLYGYTF. DNA of the CDR3: TGTGCCAGCGGTGACAGACTCTATGGCTACACCTTC. This rearrangement joins TRBV6-1 to TRBJ1-2, with a weak D call TRBD1 (5 bases). Germline CDR1 and CDR2: MNHNS and SASEGT. CDR3 size: 12 residues.

This clone was seen a single time. This rearrangement joins TRBV9 to TRBJ2-7; 8 bases match TRBD2. The CDR3 runs to 15 residues. The V gene end was trimmed by 3 bases and the J gene end by 3 bases; junction bases not matched to a gene: 8. Germline loops: CDR1 SGDLS, CDR2 YYNGEE. DNA for the CDR3: TGTGCCAGCAGCGCCTCTCCAGGGACTAGCTACGAGCAGTACTTC. Protein sequence: CASSASPGTSYEQYF.

The V and J genes are TRBV30 and TRBJ2-6, with a weak D call TRBD2 (5 bases). The CDR3 totals 14 residues. The V gene's germline CDR1 is GTSNPN and CDR2 SVGIG (reference sequence). V dropped 6 bases and J dropped 1 base, with 10 bases sitting between them. The CDR3 region has the DNA TGTGCCTGTACTGGAGGATCTGGGGCCAACGTCCTGACTTTC. Encoded protein: CACTGGSGANVLTF.

A few counts support this clone. The rearrangement joins TRBV27 to TRBJ2-7; TRBD2 matches at 7 bases. Losses at the gene ends were 2 bases for V and 4 bases for J; bases not matched to a gene: 5. Germline-derived CDR1 and CDR2 are MNHEY and SMNVEV (reference sequence). The CDR3 runs 14 residues. The CDR3 sequence is CASSLAREGYEQYF. As DNA, the CDR3 is TGTGCCAGCAGTTTAGCCAGGGAGGGTTACGAGCAGTACTTC.

This clone was seen a single time. The chain uses TRBV6-5 and TRBJ2-7; the match to TRBD2 covers 7 bases. The junction had 9 bases not matched to a gene; V was cut back by 5 bases and J by 5 bases. The CDR3 has 14 amino acids. Germline values: CDR1 MNHEY, CDR2 SVGAGI. As DNA, the CDR3 is TGTGCCAGCAGTGAAGGGAGGGTTCAAAACGAGCAGTACTTC. Translated, it gives CASSEGRVQNEQYF.

CDR3 sequence: CAWSVGGVGTDTQYF. The DNA of the CDR3 is TGTGCCTGGAGTGTAGGCGGGGTGGGAACAGATACGCAGTATTTT. The rearrangement links TRBV30 to TRBJ2-3; perhaps TRBD2 as D (6 bases). This CDR3 is 15 amino acids long. Trimming removed 0 bases from V and 3 bases from J, with 13 bases in between. Germline assignment: CDR1 GTSNPN and CDR2 SVGIG (reference sequence). The full variable domain, rest sourced from reference TRBV30 and TRBJ2-3, is SQTIHQWPATLVQPVGSPLSLECTVEGTSNPNLYWYRQAAGRGLQLLFYSVGIGQISSEVPQNLSASRPQDRQFILSSKKLLLSDSGFYLCAWSVGGVGTDTQYFGPGTRLTVL.

The gene calls are TRBV9 and TRBJ2-7; perhaps D is TRBD1 or TRBD2 (5 bases each). Trimming removed 7 bases from V and 1 base from J, with 15 bases in between. Per the germline V gene, CDR1 is SGDLS and CDR2 is YYNGEE. The CDR3 sequence is 14 residues long. CDR3 amino acids: CASSPGHWSYEQYF. The DNA for the CDR3 is TGTGCCAGCTCTCCGGGGCATTGGTCCTACGAGCAGTACTTC.

V is TRBV5-1 and J is TRBJ2-3; D might be TRBD1 (5 bases). The CDR3 has 14 amino acids. Trimming pared 2 bases from V and 5 bases from J, leaving 12 bases between. The germline CDR1 and CDR2 sequences are SGHRS and YFSETQ. The CDR3 here is CASSLMGPGDTQYF. The CDR3 DNA follows: TGCGCCAGCAGCTTAATGGGGCCGGGAGATACGCAGTATTTT.

The chain is built from TRBV28 and TRBJ2-7; 8 bases map to TRBD1. The CDR3 runs 14 residues. V gave up 6 bases and J gave up 2 bases; unmatched junction bases: 6. Germline lookup yields CDR1 MDHEN and CDR2 SYDVKM. CDR3 coding DNA: TGTGCCAGCAGAAACACAGGGGGGACCTACGAGCAGTACTTC. Translated: CASRNTGGTYEQYF. Filled out from reference TRBV28 and TRBJ2-7, the complete variable domain reads DVKVTQSSRYLVKRTGEKVFLECVQDMDHENMFWYRQDPGLGLRLIYFSYDVKMKEKGDIPEGYSVSREKKERFSLILESASTNQTSMYLCASRNTGGTYEQYFGPGTRLTVT.

This chain joins TRBV7-9 and TRBJ2-3; D is undetermined. Germline CDR1 and CDR2: SEHNR and FQNEAQ (reference sequence). V shed 4 bases and J shed 0 bases, with 2 bases lying between them. The CDR3 spans 12 residues. The CDR3 nucleotides read TGTGCCAGCAGCTACAGCACAGATACGCAGTATTTT. Its protein product is CASSYSTDTQYF.

The chain uses TRBV14 and TRBJ2-1; 10 bases match TRBD1. With 5 bases clipped from V and 2 bases from J, the junction kept 3 bases outside the gene matches. The V gene's germline CDR1 is SGHDN and CDR2 FVKESK. The CDR3 runs 15 residues. The chain's CDR3 is CASSSGTGAYNEQFF. DNA for the CDR3: TGTGCCAGCAGCTCCGGGACAGGGGCCTACAATGAGCAGTTCTTC.

J is TRBJ2-1 and V is TRBV9; D call uncertain. The CDR3 contains 14 residues. CDR1 SGDLS and CDR2 YYNGEE come from the germline V gene. The ends were cut back, 4 bases at V and 8 bases at J, with 16 bases in the middle. The CDR3 sequence is CASSNRASGDEQFF. In DNA form, the CDR3 reads TGTGCCAGCAGCAACCGGGCCTCAGGCGATGAGCAGTTCTTC.

The CDR3 nucleotides are TGTGCCAGCAGCTGGGACAGGGGAAGAACTGAAGCTTTCTTT. Translation gives CASSWDRGRTEAFF. The J gene is TRBJ1-1, the V gene TRBV7-2; 10 bases agree with TRBD1. CDR1 is SGHTA and CDR2 is FQGNSA in the germline V gene. The length of the CDR3 is 14 residues. J lost 5 bases, V lost 4 bases, and 4 bases had no gene match.

The chain joins TRBV6-6 to TRBJ1-2, with a tentative D call TRBD1 (5 bases). V lost 0 bases to trimming and J lost 5 bases, with 13 bases between them. The V gene's germline CDR1 is MNHNY and CDR2 SVGAGI (reference sequence). The CDR3 consists of 15 residues. This chain's CDR3 is CASSYSWERGYGYTF. In DNA form, the CDR3 reads TGTGCCAGCAGTTACTCATGGGAGAGGGGATATGGCTACACCTTC.

The chain couples TRBV6-5 to TRBJ2-5; 7 positions agree with TRBD2. CDR3 length: 12 residues. The V and J ends lost 4 bases and 10 bases, in that order; junction bases with no gene match: 6. CDR1 MNHEY and CDR2 SVGAGI come from the germline V gene. The CDR3 sequence: CASSSRGSGQYF. The DNA of the CDR3 is TGTGCCAGCAGTTCGCGGGGGAGTGGCCAGTACTTC.

A note on this clone: Other DNA sequences of this sample code for an identical CDR3. This chain links TRBV7-9 with TRBJ2-3; D gene ambiguous. The V gene's germline CDR1 is SEHNR and CDR2 FQNEAQ (reference sequence). This CDR3 region has 12 residues. Trimming pared 3 bases from V and 3 bases from J, leaving 4 bases between. CDR3 DNA: TGTGCCAGCAGCTTCGGTACAGATACGCAGTATTTT. Protein: CASSFGTDTQYF.

This clone came up a few times. The chain employs TRBV10-3 and TRBJ1-1; no clear D gene. Trimming removed 2 bases from V and 0 bases from J, with 13 bases in between. The CDR3 covers 16 residues. Germline V gene sequence: CDR1 ENHRY, CDR2 SYGVKD. The CDR3 DNA follows: TGTGCCATCAGTGAGGAACATATAGGGTTGAACACTGAAGCTTTCTTT. Residues: CAISEEHIGLNTEAFF.

The chain uses TRBV7-9 and TRBJ2-3; the D gene is possibly TRBD2 (5 bases). Trimming removed 5 bases from V and 2 bases from J, with 14 bases in between. The CDR3 is 15 amino acids. Germline lookup yields CDR1 SEHNR and CDR2 FQNEAQ (reference sequence). The CDR3 sequence: CASSPLGVATDTQYF. CDR3 bases: TGTGCCAGCAGCCCCCTCGGGGTGGCCACAGATACGCAGTATTTT.

The CDR3 DNA follows: TGTGCCAGCAGCCCCGAAGGGGGCGGGCAGCCCCAGCATTTT. Translating gives CASSPEGGGQPQHF. This rearrangement joins TRBV7-2 to TRBJ1-5; 7 positions match TRBD1. The CDR3 length is 14 residues. CDR1 and CDR2 from the germline V gene are SGHTA and FQGNSA. The V segment lost 5 bases and the J segment 7 bases; nucleotides outside the gene matches: 8.

In nucleotides, the CDR3 is TGTGCCAGCAGCAACGGACAAGAGACCCAGTACTTC. Protein product: CASSNGQETQYF. The rearrangement uses TRBV7-9 and TRBJ2-5; D gene uncertain. V was trimmed by 5 bases and J by 2 bases, leaving 6 bases between them. The CDR3 spans 12 residues. CDR1 and CDR2 from the germline V gene are SEHNR and FQNEAQ (reference sequence).